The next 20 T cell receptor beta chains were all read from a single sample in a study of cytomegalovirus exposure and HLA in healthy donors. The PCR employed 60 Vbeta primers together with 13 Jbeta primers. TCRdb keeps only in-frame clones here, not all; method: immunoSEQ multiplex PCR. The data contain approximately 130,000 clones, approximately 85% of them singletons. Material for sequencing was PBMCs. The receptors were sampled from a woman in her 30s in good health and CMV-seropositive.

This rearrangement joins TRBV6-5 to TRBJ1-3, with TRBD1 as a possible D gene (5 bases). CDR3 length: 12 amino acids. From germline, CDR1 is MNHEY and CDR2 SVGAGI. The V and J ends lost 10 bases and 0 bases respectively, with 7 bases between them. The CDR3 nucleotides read TGTGCCACCAGGGCCTCTGGAAACACCATATATTTT. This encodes CATRASGNTIYF.

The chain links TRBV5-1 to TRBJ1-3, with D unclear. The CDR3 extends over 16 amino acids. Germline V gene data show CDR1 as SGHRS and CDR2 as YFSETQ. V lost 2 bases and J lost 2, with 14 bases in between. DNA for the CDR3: TGCGCCAGCAGCTTATTCCCCGGGTTCCCTGGAAACACCATATATTTT. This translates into CASSLFPGFPGNTIYF.

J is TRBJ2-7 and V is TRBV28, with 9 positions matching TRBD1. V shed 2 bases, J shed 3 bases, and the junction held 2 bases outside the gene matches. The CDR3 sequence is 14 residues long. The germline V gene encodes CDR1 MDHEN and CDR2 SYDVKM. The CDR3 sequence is CASSLGGQGYEQYF. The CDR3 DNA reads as TGTGCCAGCAGTTTAGGGGGACAGGGCTACGAGCAGTACTTC.

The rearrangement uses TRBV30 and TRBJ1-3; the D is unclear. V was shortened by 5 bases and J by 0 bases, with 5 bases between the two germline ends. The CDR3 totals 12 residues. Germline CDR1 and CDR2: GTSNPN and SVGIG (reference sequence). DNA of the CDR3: TGTGCCTGGCCTTCCTCTGGAAACACCATATATTTT. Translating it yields CAWPSSGNTIYF.

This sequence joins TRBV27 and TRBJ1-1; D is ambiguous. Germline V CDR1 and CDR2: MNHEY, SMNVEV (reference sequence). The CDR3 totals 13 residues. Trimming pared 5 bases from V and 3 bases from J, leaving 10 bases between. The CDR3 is CASSRSGYTEAFF. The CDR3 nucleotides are TGTGCCAGCAGTCGGAGTGGATACACTGAAGCTTTCTTT.

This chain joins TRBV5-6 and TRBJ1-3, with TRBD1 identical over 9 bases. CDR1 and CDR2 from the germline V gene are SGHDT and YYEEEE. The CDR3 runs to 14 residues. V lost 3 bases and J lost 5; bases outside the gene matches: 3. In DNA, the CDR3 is TGTGCCAGCAGCTGGGGGACAGGGAGAAACACCATATATTTT. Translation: CASSWGTGRNTIYF.

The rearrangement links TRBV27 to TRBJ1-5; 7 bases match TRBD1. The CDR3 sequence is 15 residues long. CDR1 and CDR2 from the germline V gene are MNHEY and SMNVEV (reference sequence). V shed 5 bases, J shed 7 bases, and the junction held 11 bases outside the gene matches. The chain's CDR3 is CASSLFNTGEQPQHF. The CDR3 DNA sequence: TGTGCCAGCAGTCTTTTTAACACAGGGGAGCAGCCCCAGCATTTT.

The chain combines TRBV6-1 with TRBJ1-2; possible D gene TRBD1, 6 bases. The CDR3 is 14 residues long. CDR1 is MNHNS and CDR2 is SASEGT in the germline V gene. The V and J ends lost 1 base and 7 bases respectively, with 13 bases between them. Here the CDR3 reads CASSEGGGALGYTF. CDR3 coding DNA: TGTGCCAGCAGTGAAGGAGGGGGGGCGCTTGGCTACACCTTC.

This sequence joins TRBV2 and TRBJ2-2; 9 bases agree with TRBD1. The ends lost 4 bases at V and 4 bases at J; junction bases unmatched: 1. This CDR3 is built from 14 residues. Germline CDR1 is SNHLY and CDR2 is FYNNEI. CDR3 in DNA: TGTGCCAGCAGTGGGACAGGGGTCACCGGGGAGCTGTTTTTT. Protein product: CASSGTGVTGELFF. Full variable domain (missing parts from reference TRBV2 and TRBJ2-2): EPEVTQTPSHQVTQMGQEVILRCVPISNHLYFYWYRQILGQKVEFLVSFYNNEISEKSEIFDDQFSVERPDGSNFTLKIRSTKLEDSAMYFCASSGTGVTGELFFGEGSRLTVL.

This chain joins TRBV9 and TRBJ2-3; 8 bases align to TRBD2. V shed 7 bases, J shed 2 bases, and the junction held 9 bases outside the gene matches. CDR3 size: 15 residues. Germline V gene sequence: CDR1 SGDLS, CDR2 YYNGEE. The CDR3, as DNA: TGTGCCAGCGCCGCGGGGACTAGTTACACAGATACGCAGTATTTT. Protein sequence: CASAAGTSYTDTQYF.

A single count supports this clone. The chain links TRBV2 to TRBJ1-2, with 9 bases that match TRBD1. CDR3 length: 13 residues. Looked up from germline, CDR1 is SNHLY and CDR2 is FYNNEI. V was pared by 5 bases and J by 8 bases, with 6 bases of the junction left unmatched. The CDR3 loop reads CASSRRTGEGYTF. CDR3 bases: TGTGCCAGCAGTCGCCGGACAGGGGAGGGCTACACCTTC.

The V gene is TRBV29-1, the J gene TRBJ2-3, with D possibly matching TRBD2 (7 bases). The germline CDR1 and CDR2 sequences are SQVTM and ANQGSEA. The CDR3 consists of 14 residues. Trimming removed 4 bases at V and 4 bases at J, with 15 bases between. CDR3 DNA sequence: TGCAGCGTTGTGGGGGGGGCGGGCCCAGATACGCAGTATTTT. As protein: CSVVGGAGPDTQYF.

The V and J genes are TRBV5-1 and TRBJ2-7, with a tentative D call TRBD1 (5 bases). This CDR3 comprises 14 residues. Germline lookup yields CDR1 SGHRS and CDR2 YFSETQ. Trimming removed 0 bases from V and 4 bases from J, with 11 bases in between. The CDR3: CASSLEGAGYEQYF. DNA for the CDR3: TGCGCCAGCAGCTTGGAAGGGGCCGGTTACGAGCAGTACTTC.

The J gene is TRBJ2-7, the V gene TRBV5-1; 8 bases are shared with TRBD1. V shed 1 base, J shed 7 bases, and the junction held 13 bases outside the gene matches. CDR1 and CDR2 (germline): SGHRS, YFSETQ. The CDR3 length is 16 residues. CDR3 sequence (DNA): TGCGCCAGCAGCTTGTTCGGGACAGGACCTGAGGGAGAGCAGTACTTC. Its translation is CASSLFGTGPEGEQYF.

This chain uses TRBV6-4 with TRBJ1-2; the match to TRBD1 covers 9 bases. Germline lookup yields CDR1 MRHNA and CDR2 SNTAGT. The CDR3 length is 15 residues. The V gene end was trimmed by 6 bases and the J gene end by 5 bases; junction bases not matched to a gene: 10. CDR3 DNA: TGTGCCAGCAGCCAACCGGACAGGGGAAGGTATGGCTACACCTTC. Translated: CASSQPDRGRYGYTF.

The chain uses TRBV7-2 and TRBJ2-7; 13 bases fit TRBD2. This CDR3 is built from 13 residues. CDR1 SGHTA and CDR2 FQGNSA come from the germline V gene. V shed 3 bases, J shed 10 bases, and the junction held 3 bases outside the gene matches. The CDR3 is CASSLGLAGSQYF. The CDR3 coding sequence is TGTGCCAGCAGCTTGGGACTAGCGGGGAGTCAGTACTTC.

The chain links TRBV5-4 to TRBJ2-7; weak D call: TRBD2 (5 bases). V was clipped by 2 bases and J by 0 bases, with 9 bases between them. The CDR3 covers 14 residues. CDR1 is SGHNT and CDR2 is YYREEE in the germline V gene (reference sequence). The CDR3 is CASSLAAPSYEQYF. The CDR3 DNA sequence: TGTGCCAGCAGCTTAGCGGCCCCCTCCTACGAGCAGTACTTC.

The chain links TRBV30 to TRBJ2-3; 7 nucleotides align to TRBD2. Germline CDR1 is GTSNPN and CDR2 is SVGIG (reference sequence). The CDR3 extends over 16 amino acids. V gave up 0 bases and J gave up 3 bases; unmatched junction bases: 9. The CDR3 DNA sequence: TGTGCCTGGAGTGTGATCGGAGGGAGGGCAACAGATACGCAGTATTTT. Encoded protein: CAWSVIGGRATDTQYF. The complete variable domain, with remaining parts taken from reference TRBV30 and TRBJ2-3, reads SQTIHQWPATLVQPVGSPLSLECTVEGTSNPNLYWYRQAAGRGLQLLFYSVGIGQISSEVPQNLSASRPQDRQFILSSKKLLLSDSGFYLCAWSVIGGRATDTQYFGPGTRLTVL.

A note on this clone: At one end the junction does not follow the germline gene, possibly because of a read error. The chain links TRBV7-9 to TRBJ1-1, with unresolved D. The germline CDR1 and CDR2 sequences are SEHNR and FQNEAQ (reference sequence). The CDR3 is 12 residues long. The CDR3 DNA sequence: TGTTCCAGCAGCTTGGAGTGGGTAGGAGCTTTCTTT. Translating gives CSSSLEWVGAFF.

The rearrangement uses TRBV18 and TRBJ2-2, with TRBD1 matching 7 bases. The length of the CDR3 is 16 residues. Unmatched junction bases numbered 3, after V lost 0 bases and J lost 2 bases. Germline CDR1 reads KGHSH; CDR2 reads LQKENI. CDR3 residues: CASSPPRDSNTGELFF. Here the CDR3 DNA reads TGTGCCAGCTCACCACCCCGGGACAGTAACACCGGGGAGCTGTTTTTT. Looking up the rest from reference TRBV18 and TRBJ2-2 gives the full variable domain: NAGVMQNPRHLVRRRGQEARLRCSPMKGHSHVYWYRQLPEEGLKFMVYLQKENIIDESGMPKERFSAEFPKEGPSILRIQQVVRGDSAAYFCASSPPRDSNTGELFFGEGSRLTVL.